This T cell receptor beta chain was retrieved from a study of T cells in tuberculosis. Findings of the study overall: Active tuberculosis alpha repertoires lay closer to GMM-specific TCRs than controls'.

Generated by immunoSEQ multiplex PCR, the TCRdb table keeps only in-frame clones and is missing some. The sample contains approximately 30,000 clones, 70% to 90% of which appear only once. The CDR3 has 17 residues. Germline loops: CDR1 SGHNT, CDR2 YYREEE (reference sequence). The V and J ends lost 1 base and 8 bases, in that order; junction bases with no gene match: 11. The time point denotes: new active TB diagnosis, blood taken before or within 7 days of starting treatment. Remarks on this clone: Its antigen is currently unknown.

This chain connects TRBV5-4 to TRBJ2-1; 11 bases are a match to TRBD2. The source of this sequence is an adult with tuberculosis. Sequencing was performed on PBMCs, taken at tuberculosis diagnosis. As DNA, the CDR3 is TGTGCCAGCAGCTTGCCTAGCGGGGGGCATAATACCCATGAGCAGTTCTTC. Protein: CASSLPSGGHNTHEQFF.